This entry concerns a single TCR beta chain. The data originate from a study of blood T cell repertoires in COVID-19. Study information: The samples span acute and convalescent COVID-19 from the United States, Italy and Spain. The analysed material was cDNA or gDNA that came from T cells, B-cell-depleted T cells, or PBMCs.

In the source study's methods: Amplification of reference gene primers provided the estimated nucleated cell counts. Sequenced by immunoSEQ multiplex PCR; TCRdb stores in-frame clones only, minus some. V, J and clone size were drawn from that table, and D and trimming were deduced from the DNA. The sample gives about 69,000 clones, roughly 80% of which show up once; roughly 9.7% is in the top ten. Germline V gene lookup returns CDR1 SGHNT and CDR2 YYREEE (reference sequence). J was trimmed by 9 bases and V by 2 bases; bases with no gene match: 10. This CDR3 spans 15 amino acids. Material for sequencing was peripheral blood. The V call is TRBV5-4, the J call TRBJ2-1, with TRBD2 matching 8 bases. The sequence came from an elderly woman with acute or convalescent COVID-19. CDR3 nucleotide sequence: TGTGCCAGCAGCTTACGGGGGGGCGCCCGTGGTGAGCAGTTCTTC. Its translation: CASSLRGGARGEQFF.